This T cell receptor beta chain is drawn from a study of blood T cell repertoires in COVID-19. Assay used: immunoSEQ multiplex PCR; TCRdb lists only in-frame clones, some missing. The sample consists of about 40,000 clones, approximately 80% of them appearing once. The CDR3 loop spans 13 amino acids. CDR1 MNHEY and CDR2 SMNVEV come from the germline V gene (reference sequence). Trimming pared 3 bases from V and 0 bases from J, leaving 5 bases between. This chain uses TRBV27 with TRBJ1-1; unclear D gene. Sequencing used peripheral blood. This receptor was obtained from a woman aged 55-69 years with acute or convalescent COVID-19. CDR3 sequence reads: CASSFRVNTEAFF. In DNA, the CDR3 is TGTGCCAGCAGTTTCCGCGTGAACACTGAAGCTTTCTTT.